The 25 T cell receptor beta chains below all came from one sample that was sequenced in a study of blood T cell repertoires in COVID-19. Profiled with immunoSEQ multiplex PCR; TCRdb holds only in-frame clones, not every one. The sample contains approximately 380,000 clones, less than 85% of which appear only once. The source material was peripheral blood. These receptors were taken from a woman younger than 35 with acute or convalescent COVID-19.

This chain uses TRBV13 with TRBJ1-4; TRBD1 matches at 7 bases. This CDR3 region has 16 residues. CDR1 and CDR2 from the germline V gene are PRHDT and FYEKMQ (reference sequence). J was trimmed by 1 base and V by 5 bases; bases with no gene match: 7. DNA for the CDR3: TGTGCCAGCAGCCCTAGGGGGCAGGGAACTAATGAAAAACTGTTTTTT. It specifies CASSPRGQGTNEKLFF. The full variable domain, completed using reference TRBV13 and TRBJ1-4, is AAGVIQSPRHLIKEKRETATLKCYPIPRHDTVYWYQQGPGQDPQFLISFYEKMQSDKGSIPDRFSAQQFSDYHSELNMSSLELGDSALYFCASSPRGQGTNEKLFFGSGTQLSVL.

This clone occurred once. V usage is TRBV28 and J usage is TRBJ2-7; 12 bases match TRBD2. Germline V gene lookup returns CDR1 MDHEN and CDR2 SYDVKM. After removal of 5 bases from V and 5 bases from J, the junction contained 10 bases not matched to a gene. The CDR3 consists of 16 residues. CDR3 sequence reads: CASSTIVTSGSHEQYF. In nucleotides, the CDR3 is TGTGCCAGCAGTACGATCGTGACTAGCGGGAGCCACGAGCAGTACTTC.

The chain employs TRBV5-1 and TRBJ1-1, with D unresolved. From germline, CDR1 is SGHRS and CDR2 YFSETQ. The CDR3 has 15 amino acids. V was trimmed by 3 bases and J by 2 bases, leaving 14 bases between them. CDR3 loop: CASSSTVGANTEAFF. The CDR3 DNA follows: TGCGCCAGCAGCTCCACGGTGGGAGCCAACACTGAAGCTTTCTTT.

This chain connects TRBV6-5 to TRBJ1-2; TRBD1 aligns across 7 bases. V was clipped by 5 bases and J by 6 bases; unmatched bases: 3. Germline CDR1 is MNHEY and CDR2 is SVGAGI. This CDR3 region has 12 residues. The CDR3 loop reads CASSLQGNGYTF. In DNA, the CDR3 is TGTGCCAGCAGTCTACAGGGGAATGGCTACACCTTC.

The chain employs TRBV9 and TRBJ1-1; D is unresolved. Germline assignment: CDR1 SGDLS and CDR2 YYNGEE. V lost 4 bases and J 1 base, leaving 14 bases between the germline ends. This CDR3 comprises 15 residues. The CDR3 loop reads CASSPYDARNTEAFF. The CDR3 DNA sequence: TGTGCCAGCAGCCCCTACGATGCCCGGAACACTGAAGCTTTCTTT.

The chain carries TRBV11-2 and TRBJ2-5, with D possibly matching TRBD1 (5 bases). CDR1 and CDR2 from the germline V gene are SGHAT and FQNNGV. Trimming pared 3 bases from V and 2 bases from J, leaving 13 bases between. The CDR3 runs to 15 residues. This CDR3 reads CASSFSLTEQETQYF. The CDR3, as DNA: TGTGCCAGCAGCTTCTCCTTGACAGAGCAAGAGACCCAGTACTTC. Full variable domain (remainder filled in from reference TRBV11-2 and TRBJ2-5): EAGVAQSPRYKIIEKRQSVAFWCNPISGHATLYWYQQILGQGPKLLIQFQNNGVVDDSQLPKDRFSAERLKGVDSTLKIQPAKLEDSAVYLCASSFSLTEQETQYFGPGTRLLVL.

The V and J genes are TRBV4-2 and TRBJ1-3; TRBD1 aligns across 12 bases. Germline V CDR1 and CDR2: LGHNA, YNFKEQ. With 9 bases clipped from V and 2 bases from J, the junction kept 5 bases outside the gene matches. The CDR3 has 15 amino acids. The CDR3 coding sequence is TGTGCCAGTCGGGACAGGGGGCGTGCTGGAAACACCATATATTTT. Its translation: CASRDRGRAGNTIYF.

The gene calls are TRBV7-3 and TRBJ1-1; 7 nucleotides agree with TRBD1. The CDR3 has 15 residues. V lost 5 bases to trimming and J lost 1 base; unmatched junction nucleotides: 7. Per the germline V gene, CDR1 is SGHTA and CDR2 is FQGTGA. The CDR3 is CASSLHGDRNTEAFF. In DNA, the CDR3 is TGTGCCAGCAGCCTCCATGGGGACAGGAACACTGAAGCTTTCTTT. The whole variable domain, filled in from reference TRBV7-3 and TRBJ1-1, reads GAGVSQTPSNKVTEKGKYVELRCDPISGHTALYWYRQSLGQGPEFLIYFQGTGAADDSGLPNDRFFAVRPEGSVSTLKIQRTERGDSAVYLCASSLHGDRNTEAFFGQGTRLTVV.

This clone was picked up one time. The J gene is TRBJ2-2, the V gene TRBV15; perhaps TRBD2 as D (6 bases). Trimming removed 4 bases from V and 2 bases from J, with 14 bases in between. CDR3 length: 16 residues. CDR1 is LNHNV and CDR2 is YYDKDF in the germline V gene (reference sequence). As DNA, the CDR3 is TGTGCCACCAGCAAGCCCAGGGACTCTAACACCGGGGAGCTGTTTTTT. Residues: CATSKPRDSNTGELFF.

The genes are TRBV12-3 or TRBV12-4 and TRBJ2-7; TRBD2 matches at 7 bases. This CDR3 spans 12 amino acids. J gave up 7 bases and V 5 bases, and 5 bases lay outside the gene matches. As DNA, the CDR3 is TGTGCCAGCAGTCCCCCGGGGGGTGAGCAGTACTTC. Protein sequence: CASSPPGGEQYF.

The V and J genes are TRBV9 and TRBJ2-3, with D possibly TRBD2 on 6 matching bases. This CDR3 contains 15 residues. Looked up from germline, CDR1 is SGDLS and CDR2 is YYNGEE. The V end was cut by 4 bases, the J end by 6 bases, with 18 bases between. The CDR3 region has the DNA TGTGCCAGCAGCCCTAGGGGCGGGAAGGTGGATACGCAGTATTTT. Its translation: CASSPRGGKVDTQYF.

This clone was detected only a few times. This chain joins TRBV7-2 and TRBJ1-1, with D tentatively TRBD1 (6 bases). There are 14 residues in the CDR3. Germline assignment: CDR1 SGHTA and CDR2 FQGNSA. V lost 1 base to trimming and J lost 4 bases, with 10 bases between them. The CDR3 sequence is CASSLDRVTTEAFF. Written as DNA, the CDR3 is TGTGCCAGCAGCTTAGACAGGGTTACCACTGAAGCTTTCTTT.

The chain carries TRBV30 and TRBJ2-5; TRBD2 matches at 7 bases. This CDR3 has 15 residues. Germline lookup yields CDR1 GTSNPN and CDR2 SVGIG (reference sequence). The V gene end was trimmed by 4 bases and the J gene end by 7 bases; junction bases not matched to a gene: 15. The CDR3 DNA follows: TGTGCCTGGACCGCCGGAGCGGGGTTAAAGGGGACCCAGTACTTC. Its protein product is CAWTAGAGLKGTQYF.

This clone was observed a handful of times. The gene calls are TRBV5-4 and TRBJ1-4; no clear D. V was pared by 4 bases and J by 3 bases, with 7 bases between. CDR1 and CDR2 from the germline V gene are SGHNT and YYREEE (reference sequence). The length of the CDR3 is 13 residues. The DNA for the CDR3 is TGTGCCAGCAGCGGTCGGGCTAATGAAAAACTGTTTTTT. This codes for CASSGRANEKLFF.

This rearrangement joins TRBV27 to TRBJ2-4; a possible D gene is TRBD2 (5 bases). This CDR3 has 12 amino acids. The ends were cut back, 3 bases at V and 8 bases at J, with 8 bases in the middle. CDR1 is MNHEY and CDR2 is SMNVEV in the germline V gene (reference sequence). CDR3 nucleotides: TGTGCCAGCAGTTTCGTGGGAGACATTCAGTACTTC. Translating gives CASSFVGDIQYF.

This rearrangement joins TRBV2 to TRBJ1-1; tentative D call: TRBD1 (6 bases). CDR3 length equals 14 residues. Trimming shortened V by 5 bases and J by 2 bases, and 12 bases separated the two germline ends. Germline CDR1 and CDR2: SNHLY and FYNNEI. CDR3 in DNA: TGTGCCAGCAGTCGCCAGGGGAGAAACACTGAAGCTTTCTTT. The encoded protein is CASSRQGRNTEAFF. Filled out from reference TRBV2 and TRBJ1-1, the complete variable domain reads EPEVTQTPSHQVTQMGQEVILRCVPISNHLYFYWYRQILGQKVEFLVSFYNNEISEKSEIFDDQFSVERPDGSNFTLKIRSTKLEDSAMYFCASSRQGRNTEAFFGQGTRLTVV.

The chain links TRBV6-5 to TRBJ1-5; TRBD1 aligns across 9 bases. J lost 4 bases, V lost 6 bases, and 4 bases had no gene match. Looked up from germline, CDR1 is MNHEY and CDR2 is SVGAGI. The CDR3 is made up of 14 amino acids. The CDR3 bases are TGTGCCAGCAGAGTGGACAGGGGTAATCAGCCCCAGCATTTT. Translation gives CASRVDRGNQPQHF.

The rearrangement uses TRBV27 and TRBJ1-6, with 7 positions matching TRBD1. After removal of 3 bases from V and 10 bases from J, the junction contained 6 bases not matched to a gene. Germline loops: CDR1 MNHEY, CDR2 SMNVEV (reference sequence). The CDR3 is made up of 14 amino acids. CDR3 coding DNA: TGTGCCAGCAGTTTGCGACAGGGATCCTCACCCCTCCACTTT. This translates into CASSLRQGSSPLHF.

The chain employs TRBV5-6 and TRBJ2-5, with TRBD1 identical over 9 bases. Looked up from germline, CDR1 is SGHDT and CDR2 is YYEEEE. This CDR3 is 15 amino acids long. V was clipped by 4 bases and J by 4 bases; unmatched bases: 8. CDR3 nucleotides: TGTGCCAGCAGCACCGGGACAGGGAGCGGAGAGACCCAGTACTTC. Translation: CASSTGTGSGETQYF.

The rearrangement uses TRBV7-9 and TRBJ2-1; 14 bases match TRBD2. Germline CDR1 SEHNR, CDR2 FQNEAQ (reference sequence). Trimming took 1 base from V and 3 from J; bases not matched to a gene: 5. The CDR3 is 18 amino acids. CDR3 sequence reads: CASSLGTSGRQDYNEQFF. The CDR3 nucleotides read TGTGCCAGCAGCTTAGGGACTAGCGGGAGGCAGGACTACAATGAGCAGTTCTTC.

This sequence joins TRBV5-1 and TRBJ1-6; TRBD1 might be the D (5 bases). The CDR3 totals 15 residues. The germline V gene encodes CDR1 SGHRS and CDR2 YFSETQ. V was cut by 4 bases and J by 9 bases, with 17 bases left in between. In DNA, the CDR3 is TGCGCCAGCAGCCAGCAGACAGATTTTGTTTCACCCCTCCACTTT. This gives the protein CASSQQTDFVSPLHF.

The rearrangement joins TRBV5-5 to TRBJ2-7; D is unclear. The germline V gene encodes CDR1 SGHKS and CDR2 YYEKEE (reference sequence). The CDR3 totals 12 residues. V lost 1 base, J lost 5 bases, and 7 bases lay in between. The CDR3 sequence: CASSLSLNEQYF. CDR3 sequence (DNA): TGTGCCAGCAGCTTGTCCCTTAACGAGCAGTACTTC.

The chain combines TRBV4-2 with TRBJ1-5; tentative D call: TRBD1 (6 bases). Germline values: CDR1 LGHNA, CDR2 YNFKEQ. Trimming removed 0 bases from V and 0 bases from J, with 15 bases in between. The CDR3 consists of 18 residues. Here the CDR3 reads CASSQDSWGGYSNQPQHF. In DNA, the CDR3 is TGTGCCAGCAGCCAAGATTCCTGGGGGGGCTATAGCAATCAGCCCCAGCATTTT.

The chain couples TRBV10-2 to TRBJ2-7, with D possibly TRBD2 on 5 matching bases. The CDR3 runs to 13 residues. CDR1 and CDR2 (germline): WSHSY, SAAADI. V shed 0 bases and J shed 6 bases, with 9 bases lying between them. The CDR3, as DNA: TGCGCCAGCAGTGAGTCGATAGGGAGCGAGCAGTACTTC. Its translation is CASSESIGSEQYF.

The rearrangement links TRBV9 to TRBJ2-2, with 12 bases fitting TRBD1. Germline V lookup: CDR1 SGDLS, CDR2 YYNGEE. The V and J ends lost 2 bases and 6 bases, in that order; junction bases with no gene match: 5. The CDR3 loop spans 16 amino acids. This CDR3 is CASSVGQGALAGELFF. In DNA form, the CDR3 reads TGTGCCAGCAGCGTGGGACAGGGGGCGTTAGCCGGGGAGCTGTTTTTT.